The text below deals with one TCR beta chain. The length of the CDR3 is 13 residues. With 10 bases clipped from V and 4 bases from J, the junction kept 9 bases outside the gene matches. The germline gives CDR1 MDHEN, CDR2 SYDVKM. The source of the sample is a study of blood T cell repertoires in COVID-19. Study-wide context: PBMCs, B-cell-depleted T cells, or T cells provided the cDNA or gDNA that made up the material.

The repertoire was sequenced with immunoSEQ multiplex PCR; TCRdb's copy has only in-frame clones and lacks some. Altogether nearly 45,000 clones are present, around 85% being singletons, with the ten largest covering 30% to 35%. The receptor's source is a woman of 80 years or more with acute or convalescent COVID-19. Sequencing was carried out using peripheral blood. The gene calls are TRBV28 and TRBJ1-2, with 7 nucleotides matching TRBD1. The CDR3 sequence: CATKTGTVYGYTF. In DNA, the CDR3 is TGTGCCACAAAGACCGGGACAGTCTATGGCTACACCTTC.